These 21 T cell receptor beta chains were all obtained from the same sample, sequenced in a study of blood T cell repertoires in COVID-19. Repertoires were generated with immunoSEQ multiplex PCR, while TCRdb's copy carries only in-frame clones and drops some. Of roughly 160,000 clones in the sample, approximately 79% were seen once. The sequenced material came from PBMCs or T cells enriched from blood (not recorded which). Every receptor here comes from a woman in her 70s in a cohort exposed to, infected with or recovered from COVID-19 (not recorded which).

The chain uses TRBV6-5 and TRBJ2-2; perhaps TRBD1 as D (6 bases). V was cut by 5 bases and J by 3 bases, with 13 bases left in between. The germline CDR1 and CDR2 sequences are MNHEY and SVGAGI. This CDR3 is built from 15 residues. CDR3 sequence (DNA): TGTGCCAGCAGTATTCGGACAGCCTACACCGGGGAGCTGTTTTTT. Protein product: CASSIRTAYTGELFF.

The V call is TRBV7-2, the J call TRBJ1-4, with 8 bases that match TRBD1. The CDR3 totals 14 residues. Germline lookup yields CDR1 SGHTA and CDR2 FQGNSA. V dropped 4 bases and J dropped 3; count of bases not matched to a gene: 1. In nucleotides, the CDR3 is TGTGCCAGCAGCTCAGGGGGCTCTAATGAAAAACTGTTTTTT. Its protein product is CASSSGGSNEKLFF.

This clone was observed once. The chain employs TRBV7-9 and TRBJ1-4; D might be TRBD1 (5 bases). V was shortened by 5 bases and J by 0 bases, with 13 bases between the two germline ends. The CDR3 sequence is 16 residues long. Looked up from germline, CDR1 is SEHNR and CDR2 is FQNEAQ (reference sequence). This CDR3 is CASSLSDRTTNEKLFF. In nucleotides, the CDR3 is TGTGCCAGCAGCCTCAGTGACAGAACAACTAATGAAAAACTGTTTTTT.

The rearrangement uses TRBV4-1 and TRBJ2-7; the match to TRBD2 covers 8 bases. This CDR3 contains 15 residues. The germline V gene has CDR1 MGHRA and CDR2 YSYEKL. Trimming at V came to 7 bases and at J to 4 bases, leaving 12 bases not matched to a gene. CDR3 region: CASNPAGAQVYEQYF. As DNA, the CDR3 is TGCGCCAGCAACCCAGCGGGAGCCCAGGTATACGAGCAGTACTTC.

The gene calls are TRBV27 and TRBJ2-1; 7 bases are shared with TRBD2. V was clipped by 5 bases and J by 5 bases; unmatched bases: 9. The CDR3 covers 15 residues. CDR1 MNHEY and CDR2 SMNVEV come from the germline V gene (reference sequence). The CDR3 spells CASSIRGTTDNEQFF. CDR3 nucleotide sequence: TGTGCCAGCAGTATTCGGGGGACTACAGACAATGAGCAGTTCTTC.

Worth noting for this clone: This CDR3 is also generated by other DNA sequences in the sample. CDR3 DNA sequence: TGTGCCAGCAGTTTAAGGGGTGAAGCTTTCTTT. Protein sequence: CASSLRGEAFF. The J gene is TRBJ1-1, the V gene TRBV28, with D perhaps matching TRBD1 (5 bases). The CDR3 is 11 residues long. Germline CDR1 MDHEN, CDR2 SYDVKM. Trimming removed 2 bases at V and 7 bases at J, with 5 bases between.

The chain couples TRBV10-3 to TRBJ1-2; 11 bases match TRBD1. The ends lost 7 bases at V and 8 bases at J; junction bases unmatched: 6. The germline gives CDR1 ENHRY, CDR2 SYGVKD. This CDR3 comprises 13 residues. In DNA form, the CDR3 reads TGTGCCATCACCAAGGACAGGGGGCAAGGCTACACCTTC. Translation gives CAITKDRGQGYTF.

The rearrangement uses TRBV5-4 and TRBJ2-1; possible D gene TRBD2, 7 bases. V was shortened by 4 bases and J by 5 bases, with 19 bases between the two germline ends. Looked up from germline, CDR1 is SGHNT and CDR2 is YYREEE (reference sequence). This CDR3 contains 16 residues. The CDR3 DNA follows: TGTGCCAGCAGCCCCGGCGGGGGCGAAGGAAACAATGAGCAGTTCTTC. Encoded protein: CASSPGGGEGNNEQFF.

The CDR3 sequence: CASSQRTGGRTFF. The CDR3 DNA follows: TGCGCCAGCAGCCAAAGGACAGGGGGCCGGACTTTCTTT. The chain employs TRBV4-3 and TRBJ1-1; the match to TRBD1 covers 11 bases. With 2 bases clipped from V and 12 bases from J, the junction kept 5 bases outside the gene matches. Germline CDR1 and CDR2: LGHNA and YSLEER. This CDR3 is built from 13 residues.

The gene calls are TRBV10-3 and TRBJ2-5; TRBD1 matches 9 bases. Germline V lookup: CDR1 ENHRY, CDR2 SYGVKD. Germline trimming cut 7 bases from V and 4 bases from J; bases unmatched to any gene: 16. The CDR3 sequence is 17 residues long. The CDR3 spells CAIKAGTGKPPGETQYF. CDR3 nucleotide sequence: TGTGCCATCAAGGCCGGGACAGGGAAGCCCCCCGGAGAGACCCAGTACTTC.

The chain employs TRBV19 and TRBJ1-4; TRBD1 matches 8 bases. This CDR3 is 13 amino acids long. CDR1 is LNHDA and CDR2 is SQIVND in the germline V gene (reference sequence). V shed 9 bases and J 7 bases; nucleotides not matched to a gene: 7. As DNA, the CDR3 is TGTGCCAGCAGGGGGCCTTGGAGTGAAAAACTGTTTTTT. Its translation is CASRGPWSEKLFF.

The chain carries TRBV19 and TRBJ2-2, with TRBD1 matching over 7 bases. Germline V lookup: CDR1 LNHDA, CDR2 SQIVND (reference sequence). The CDR3 has 15 residues. J was trimmed by 0 bases and V by 5 bases; bases with no gene match: 3. DNA for the CDR3: TGTGCCAGTAGTCGGGACAGCGCGAACACCGGGGAGCTGTTTTTT. This sequence encodes CASSRDSANTGELFF.

The gene calls are TRBV28 and TRBJ1-2; 10 bases are shared with TRBD1. Trimming cost V 3 bases and J 7 bases; bases outside gene matches: 5. Germline V gives CDR1 MDHEN, CDR2 SYDVKM. CDR3 length: 14 residues. This chain's CDR3 is CASSLTGGYRGYTF. CDR3 coding DNA: TGTGCCAGCAGTTTGACAGGGGGCTATCGTGGCTACACCTTC.

This chain connects TRBV5-4 to TRBJ1-5; TRBD1 is a possible D gene (5 bases). This CDR3 spans 14 amino acids. Germline V gene data show CDR1 as SGHNT and CDR2 as YYREEE (reference sequence). Trimming took off 0 bases at V and 9 bases at J, with 13 bases between the two ends. CDR3 nucleotides: TGTGCCAGCAGCTTGGCGGGGACTGAGACGCCCCAGCATTTT. Amino acid sequence: CASSLAGTETPQHF.

The gene calls are TRBV19 and TRBJ2-1, with 7 positions matching TRBD2. Losses at the gene ends were 5 bases for V and 2 bases for J; bases not matched to a gene: 9. Germline assignment: CDR1 LNHDA and CDR2 SQIVND (reference sequence). The CDR3 has 16 amino acids. The CDR3 DNA is TGTGCCAGTAGTGAGGGCGGGAGAGGGACCTACAATGAGCAGTTCTTC. Protein: CASSEGGRGTYNEQFF. Filled out from reference TRBV19 and TRBJ2-1, the complete variable domain reads DGGITQSPKYLFRKEGQNVTLSCEQNLNHDAMYWYRQDPGQGLRLIYYSQIVNDFQKGDIAEGYSVSREKKESFPLTVTSAQKNPTAFYLCASSEGGRGTYNEQFFGPGTRLTVL.

The gene calls are TRBV4-1 and TRBJ1-5; the match to TRBD1 covers 7 bases. Losses at the gene ends were 0 bases for V and 9 bases for J; bases not matched to a gene: 8. Germline CDR1 is MGHRA and CDR2 is YSYEKL. The CDR3 is made up of 15 amino acids. The CDR3 spells CASSQDRDSPTPQHF. CDR3 sequence (DNA): TGCGCCAGCAGCCAAGATAGGGACAGCCCCACGCCCCAGCATTTT.

The genes are TRBV5-5 and TRBJ1-2, with D tentatively TRBD1 (5 bases). Germline CDR1 is SGHKS and CDR2 is YYEKEE (reference sequence). This CDR3 is built from 14 residues. Trimming left V 3 bases short and J 7 bases short, with 16 bases between. CDR3 nucleotides: TGTGCCAGCAGCTGGGGCTCAGAGTCGCTTGGCTACACCTTC. Protein sequence: CASSWGSESLGYTF.

The V call is TRBV11-3, the J call TRBJ2-4, with D uncertain. Trimming cost V 1 base and J 5 bases, with 6 bases left between them. The CDR3 contains 13 residues. CDR1 is SGHNT, CDR2 YENEEA, per germline. The CDR3 reads CASSLATENIQYF. The CDR3 DNA follows: TGTGCCAGCAGCTTAGCAACAGAAAACATTCAGTACTTC. Full variable domain (missing parts from reference TRBV11-3 and TRBJ2-4): EAGVVQSPRYKIIEKKQPVAFWCNPISGHNTLYWYLQNLGQGPELLIRYENEEAVDDSQLPKDRFSAERLKGVDSTLKIQPAELGDSAVYLCASSLATENIQYFGAGTRLSVL.

This clone was counted a few times. The chain has TRBV27 and TRBJ2-2; 8 nucleotides agree with TRBD2. The CDR3 is 16 residues long. Germline CDR1 reads MNHEY; CDR2 reads SMNVEV (reference sequence). V was pared by 5 bases and J by 5 bases, with 10 bases of the junction left unmatched. CDR3 bases: TGTGCCAGCAGTCCCCTTAGGCGGGAGGATACCGGGGAGCTGTTTTTT. Its protein is CASSPLRREDTGELFF.

The chain recombines TRBV5-4 with TRBJ1-2; 9 nucleotides agree with TRBD1. This CDR3 contains 13 residues. Trimming removed 0 bases from V and 6 bases from J; junction bases left unmatched: 0. CDR1 is SGHNT and CDR2 is YYREEE in the germline V gene (reference sequence). CDR3 amino acids: CASSLGQGDGYTF. In nucleotides, the CDR3 is TGTGCCAGCAGCTTGGGACAGGGGGATGGCTACACCTTC.

The rearrangement uses TRBV19 and TRBJ2-3; 7 positions match TRBD2. The CDR3 is 14 amino acids. Germline trimming cut 4 bases from V and 4 bases from J; bases unmatched to any gene: 5. The germline V gene encodes CDR1 LNHDA and CDR2 SQIVND (reference sequence). The CDR3 DNA reads TGTGCCAGTAGTACGGGGAGGGCCCCAGATACGCAGTATTTT. This translates into CASSTGRAPDTQYF. Drawing the rest from reference TRBV19 and TRBJ2-3, the complete variable domain is DGGITQSPKYLFRKEGQNVTLSCEQNLNHDAMYWYRQDPGQGLRLIYYSQIVNDFQKGDIAEGYSVSREKKESFPLTVTSAQKNPTAFYLCASSTGRAPDTQYFGPGTRLTVL.